A single sample is the source of the 32 T cell receptor beta chains below, sequenced in a study of shared clonotypes between healthy human individuals. This table comes from immunoSEQ multiplex PCR, and its TCRdb copy is limited to in-frame clones, with some not included. The table includes 85,000 to 100,000 clones, 68% detected once. Sample: memory CD8+ T cells sorted from blood. Specified subset: CD45RO+ cells pooled with CCR7-negative TemRA cells. These receptors came from a young man in good health.

As for this clone: Other DNA sequences in the same sample also yield this CDR3. The chain uses TRBV6-1 and TRBJ2-7; D is undetermined. The CDR3 length is 10 residues. V was cut by 7 bases and J by 1 base, with 2 bases left in between. Germline V gene data show CDR1 as MNHNS and CDR2 as SASEGT. The CDR3 DNA follows: TGTGCCAGCAATTCCTACGAGCAGTACTTC. Amino acid sequence: CASNSYEQYF.

The CDR3 sequence: CASTPQGRVYNEQFF. The CDR3 nucleotides read TGTGCCAGCACTCCCCAGGGGAGGGTTTACAATGAGCAGTTCTTC. The gene calls are TRBV6-1 and TRBJ2-1; possible D gene TRBD2, 7 bases. Germline V gene sequence: CDR1 MNHNS, CDR2 SASEGT. V was clipped by 7 bases and J by 4 bases, with 17 bases between them. The CDR3 consists of 15 residues.

By its share, this clone is medium-sized. The chain employs TRBV28 and TRBJ2-7, with a possible D match to TRBD1 (6 bases). The CDR3 is 13 residues long. V dropped 6 bases and J dropped 3 bases, with 12 bases sitting between them. Germline values: CDR1 MDHEN, CDR2 SYDVKM. CDR3 DNA: TGTGCCAGCAGGCAGGGACATAACTACGAGCAGTACTTC. Translation: CASRQGHNYEQYF.

This clone was counted between two and nine times. CDR3 in DNA: TGCGCCAGCAGTCAATTGCCTGGAGATAGCTCCTACGAGCAGTACTTC. This translates into CASSQLPGDSSYEQYF. The gene calls are TRBV23-1 and TRBJ2-7; the D is unclear. TRBV23-1 is filed as an ORF, its function uncertain. This CDR3 contains 16 residues. Trimming left V 1 base short and J 0 bases short, with 13 bases between.

This clone has ten or more counts. J is TRBJ2-1 and V is TRBV6-4, with D uncertain. The CDR3 totals 12 residues. V lost 6 bases to trimming and J lost 7 bases, with 10 bases between them. Germline loops: CDR1 MRHNA, CDR2 SNTAGT. The CDR3 loop reads CASSQDMNEQFF. The CDR3 region has the DNA TGTGCCAGCAGCCAAGATATGAATGAGCAGTTCTTC.

On this clone itself: Other DNA sequences in this sample translate to the same CDR3. The chain combines TRBV28 with TRBJ2-3; D is possibly TRBD1 (5 bases). Germline-derived CDR1 and CDR2 are MDHEN and SYDVKM. This CDR3 has 15 amino acids. V lost 2 bases and J lost 1, with 10 bases in between. CDR3 amino acids: CASSLDSSRTDTQYF. For the CDR3, the DNA is TGTGCCAGCAGTTTAGACAGTAGCCGCACAGATACGCAGTATTTT.

This clone was detected only a few times. V is TRBV2 and J is TRBJ1-3, with a possible D match to TRBD1 (5 bases). Germline CDR1 and CDR2: SNHLY and FYNNEI. V shed 6 bases and J shed 9 bases, with 15 bases lying between them. The CDR3 has 13 residues. The CDR3 sequence is CASRRDSQGTIYF. In nucleotides, the CDR3 is TGTGCCAGCAGGAGGGACTCGCAGGGCACCATATATTTT.

The V and J genes are TRBV7-8 and TRBJ2-1; D might be TRBD2 (5 bases). CDR3 length equals 13 residues. CDR1 is SGHVS, CDR2 FQNEAQ, per germline. The ends were cut back, 2 bases at V and 9 bases at J, with 11 bases in the middle. This chain's CDR3 is CASSLREFTEQFF. CDR3 nucleotides: TGTGCCAGCAGCTTAAGGGAGTTTACTGAGCAGTTCTTC.

The gene calls are TRBV7-2 and TRBJ1-1, with a weak D call TRBD1 (5 bases). The ends were cut back, 1 base at V and 9 bases at J, with 15 bases in the middle. Per the germline V gene, CDR1 is SGHTA and CDR2 is FQGNSA. CDR3 length: 14 amino acids. The CDR3 loop reads CASSLDMPGEQAFF. In nucleotides, the CDR3 is TGTGCCAGCAGCTTAGATATGCCGGGGGAACAAGCTTTCTTT.

V and J are TRBV7-9 and TRBJ1-1; D remains unclear. CDR1 and CDR2 from the germline V gene are SEHNR and FQNEAQ (reference sequence). The CDR3 is 13 amino acids. The V end was cut by 5 bases, the J end by 4 bases, with 11 bases between. CDR3 coding DNA: TGTGCCAGCAGCCTCAATGGAGGCACTGAAGCTTTCTTT. Translated, it gives CASSLNGGTEAFF.

The chain is built from TRBV10-1 and TRBJ2-5; D is possibly TRBD2 (6 bases). Germline V gives CDR1 WNHNN, CDR2 SYGVQD (reference sequence). The V gene lost 6 bases and the J gene lost 1 base, with 9 bases spanning the gap. This CDR3 is 13 amino acids long. CDR3 sequence reads: CASSDGSQETQYF. CDR3 in DNA: TGCGCCAGCAGCGACGGGAGCCAAGAGACCCAGTACTTC.

The V call is TRBV27, the J call TRBJ2-7; D uncertain. This CDR3 contains 13 residues. Germline lookup yields CDR1 MNHEY and CDR2 SMNVEV (reference sequence). Trimming removed 6 bases at V and 4 bases at J, with 13 bases between. In DNA form, the CDR3 reads TGTGCCAGCAGCCCTGGTTTGGGGTACGAGCAGTACTTC. Translating gives CASSPGLGYEQYF.

This clone showed up just once. V and J are TRBV11-3 and TRBJ2-1, with 8 bases identical to TRBD1. Germline V gene data show CDR1 as SGHNT and CDR2 as YENEEA. V trimming: 11 bases; J trimming: 16 bases; junction bases outside the gene matches: 10. This CDR3 spans 10 amino acids. CDR3: CAPLWAGGFF. The CDR3 DNA reads TGTGCCCCTCTGTGGGCAGGGGGCTTCTTC.

The chain recombines TRBV7-8 with TRBJ2-1; unclear D gene. CDR1 and CDR2 (germline): SGHVS, FQNEAQ. Trimming removed 1 base at V and 4 bases at J, with 8 bases between. The CDR3 covers 14 residues. The CDR3 spells CASSLDRGYNEQFF. The CDR3, as DNA: TGTGCCAGCAGCTTAGACCGCGGTTACAATGAGCAGTTCTTC. Filled out from reference TRBV7-8 and TRBJ2-1, the complete variable domain reads GAGVSQSPRYKVAKRGQDVALRCDPISGHVSLFWYQQALGQGPEFLTYFQNEAQLDKSGLPSDRFFAERPEGSVSTLKIQRTQQEDSAVYLCASSLDRGYNEQFFGPGTRLTVL.

This chain's CDR3 is CATRPTHSGSDLRNTIYF. DNA for the CDR3: TGTGCCACCAGACCGACCCATTCAGGGTCGGATCTCAGAAACACCATATATTTT. The chain is built from TRBV15 and TRBJ1-3, with a weak D call TRBD1 (5 bases). Trimming took off 6 bases at V and 5 bases at J, with 26 bases between the two ends. Germline loops: CDR1 LNHNV, CDR2 YYDKDF (reference sequence). The CDR3 runs 18 residues.

The rearrangement uses TRBV27 and TRBJ2-5; D possibly corresponds to TRBD1 (6 bases). Trimming took off 4 bases at V and 1 base at J, with 13 bases between the two ends. Germline loops: CDR1 MNHEY, CDR2 SMNVEV (reference sequence). CDR3 length: 15 residues. CDR3 region: CASSSQGSPQETQYF. CDR3 sequence (DNA): TGTGCCAGCAGTTCACAGGGATCCCCCCAAGAGACCCAGTACTTC.

The chain employs TRBV4-3 and TRBJ2-7; 7 bases are shared with TRBD2. The J segment lost 4 bases and the V segment lost 4 bases, leaving 4 bases of the junction unmatched. CDR3 length: 13 amino acids. Germline V gene lookup returns CDR1 LGHNA and CDR2 YSLEER. This chain's CDR3 is CASSPPSGYEQYF. In nucleotides, the CDR3 is TGCGCCAGCAGCCCACCTAGCGGTTACGAGCAGTACTTC.

The table lists this clone with many counts. The rearrangement uses TRBV6-4 and TRBJ1-1; the D is unclear. Germline CDR1 reads MRHNA; CDR2 reads SNTAGT. CDR3 length: 16 amino acids. Trimming cost V 3 bases and J 0 bases, with 14 bases left between them. The CDR3 protein is CASSELHSKMNTEAFF. In DNA form, the CDR3 reads TGTGCCAGCAGTGAGCTGCACAGTAAAATGAACACTGAAGCTTTCTTT.

The chain is built from TRBV7-2 and TRBJ2-1, with TRBD2 identical over 9 bases. Per the germline V gene, CDR1 is SGHTA and CDR2 is FQGNSA. The CDR3 totals 15 residues. J was trimmed by 7 bases and V by 1 base; bases with no gene match: 5. CDR3 residues: CASSLDSSGSNEQFF. CDR3 in DNA: TGTGCCAGCAGCTTAGACAGTAGCGGGAGTAATGAGCAGTTCTTC.

This sequence joins TRBV28 and TRBJ2-7; no clear D. The V gene lost 6 bases and the J gene lost 1 base, with 16 bases spanning the gap. The CDR3 totals 15 residues. Germline CDR1 is MDHEN and CDR2 is SYDVKM. The CDR3 DNA follows: TGTGCCAGCAGCTCAATTATTGGGCAATCCTACGAGCAGTACTTC. Protein product: CASSSIIGQSYEQYF.

This chain connects TRBV7-9 to TRBJ1-2, with D hard to call. The germline V gene encodes CDR1 SEHNR and CDR2 FQNEAQ (reference sequence). The CDR3 is 14 residues long. The V end was cut by 1 base, the J end by 2 bases, with 8 bases between. The CDR3 DNA reads as TGTGCCAGCAGCTTAGAACGGGAGAACTATGGCTACACCTTC. This translates into CASSLERENYGYTF.

V is TRBV27 and J is TRBJ2-7, with TRBD2 matching 7 bases. The CDR3 loop spans 15 amino acids. Germline V gene sequence: CDR1 MNHEY, CDR2 SMNVEV (reference sequence). V lost 2 bases and J lost 7; bases outside the gene matches: 11. CDR3 DNA: TGTGCCAGCAGTTTACAGGCTAGCGGCCCTTATGAGCAGTACTTC. Encoded protein: CASSLQASGPYEQYF.

CDR3 nucleotide sequence: TGTGCCAGCAGCTTAGTACCTTCTAGCGGCATTATCTACAATGAGCAGTTCTTC. It is translated as CASSLVPSSGIIYNEQFF. The genes are TRBV7-6 and TRBJ2-1, with 7 positions matching TRBD2. This CDR3 has 18 amino acids. With V trimmed by 1 base and J by 3 bases, 12 bases remained unmatched. Germline V gives CDR1 SGHVS, CDR2 FNYEAQ.

The rearrangement joins TRBV28 to TRBJ2-7; the D is unclear. Per the germline V gene, CDR1 is MDHEN and CDR2 is SYDVKM. The CDR3 is 12 residues long. Trimming took 5 bases from V and 3 from J, leaving 8 bases between them. CDR3 sequence (DNA): TGTGCCAGCAGTGACCATAGCTACGAGCAGTACTTC. Amino acid sequence: CASSDHSYEQYF.

The J gene is TRBJ1-1, the V gene TRBV4-3; D unclear. Trimming pared 0 bases from V and 4 bases from J, leaving 12 bases between. The CDR3 is 15 residues long. From germline, CDR1 is LGHNA and CDR2 YSLEER. The CDR3: CASSQDGSRFTEAFF. CDR3 in DNA: TGCGCCAGCAGCCAAGATGGCTCCAGATTCACTGAAGCTTTCTTT.

The chain has TRBV7-2 and TRBJ2-4; no clear D gene. V was pared by 5 bases and J by 10 bases, with 12 bases between. This CDR3 contains 12 residues. CDR1 is SGHTA and CDR2 is FQGNSA in the germline V gene. The CDR3 coding sequence is TGTGCCAGCAGCCTTAGGCCCGGAATTCAGTACTTC. This codes for CASSLRPGIQYF.

In its sample, this clone was seen a few times. This chain connects TRBV29-1 to TRBJ1-1; D call uncertain. The CDR3 extends over 12 amino acids. Germline CDR1 reads SQVTM; CDR2 reads ANQGSEA. Here the CDR3 DNA reads TGCAGTCTGGGATACATGAACACTGAAGCTTTCTTT. Encoded protein: CSLGYMNTEAFF.

This clone came up a few times. V gene TRBV7-3 combines with J gene TRBJ1-1; D may be TRBD1 (5 bases). V lost 4 bases, J lost 5 bases, and 11 bases lay in between. CDR3 size: 13 residues. The germline CDR1 and CDR2 sequences are SGHTA and FQGTGA. The CDR3 here is CASSSYGGTEAFF. The CDR3, as DNA: TGTGCCAGCAGCTCATACGGGGGGACTGAAGCTTTCTTT.

The chain recombines TRBV5-6 with TRBJ2-3; D might be TRBD2 (5 bases). The CDR3 sequence is 16 residues long. V lost 4 bases and J 1 base, leaving 16 bases between the germline ends. Germline V lookup: CDR1 SGHDT, CDR2 YYEEEE. In DNA form, the CDR3 reads TGTGCCAGCAGCCGACTGGCGGGCTTCGGCACAGATACGCAGTATTTT. The encoded protein is CASSRLAGFGTDTQYF. Based on the CDR3 plus reference TRBV5-6 and TRBJ2-3, the full variable domain is DAGVTQSPTHLIKTRGQQVTLRCSPKSGHDTVSWYQQALGQGPQFIFQYYEEEERQRGNFPDRFSGHQFPNYSSELNVNALLLGDSALYLCASSRLAGFGTDTQYFGPGTRLTVL.

In its sample, this clone was seen a few times. This chain uses TRBV7-9 with TRBJ1-1; the D is unclear. CDR3 length: 13 amino acids. CDR1 SEHNR and CDR2 FQNEAQ come from the germline V gene (reference sequence). V was trimmed by 4 bases and J by 5 bases, leaving 11 bases between them. The CDR3 DNA is TGTGCCAGCAGCTATTCCCCGGGAACTGAAGCTTTCTTT. This encodes CASSYSPGTEAFF.

At least ten counts were recorded for this clone. This chain's CDR3 is CASSESNTRAMDEQYF. The CDR3 nucleotides read TGCGCCAGCAGTGAGTCGAACACAAGGGCAATGGACGAGCAGTACTTC. The chain uses TRBV10-2 and TRBJ2-7; no clear D. Germline V gene lookup returns CDR1 WSHSY and CDR2 SAAADI. The CDR3 totals 16 residues. The V gene lost 0 bases and the J gene lost 5 bases, with 17 bases spanning the gap.

The CDR3 DNA reads TGCGCCAGCAGTGAGACCGGGAGGGACGTCCTTGAGCAGTTCTTC. It translates to CASSETGRDVLEQFF. The V call is TRBV10-2, the J call TRBJ2-1; 8 positions match TRBD2. The CDR3 has 15 amino acids. Germline V CDR1 and CDR2: WSHSY, SAAADI. Trimming removed 2 bases from V and 9 bases from J; junction bases left unmatched: 9.